The present T cell receptor beta chain was sequenced within a study of T cells in localized non-small cell lung cancer. Concerning this clone: What it recognizes is unknown.

The V gene's germline CDR1 is SEHNR and CDR2 FQNEAQ (reference sequence). Trimming took 1 base from V and 12 from J, leaving 12 bases between them. There are 12 residues in the CDR3. Data came from immunoSEQ multiplex PCR; TCRdb stores just in-frame clones and leaves some out. Here the sample spans about 26,000 clones, about 85% being singletons. Notes on the study in general: With higher T cell density in blood came longer overall survival. Sequencing, confined to only one tumor region, leaves heterogeneity possible. Peak T cell clonality was found in uninvolved adjacent lung, exceeding tumor. Adjacent lung was found to contain a median around 58 of the top 100 tumor clones.

The rearrangement joins TRBV7-9 to TRBJ1-1, with D possibly being TRBD1 (5 bases). The source of this sequence is a female donor older than 55 with stage II squamous cell lung carcinoma. Sequenced material: peripheral blood, taken before any cancer treatment. CDR3 loop: CASSLEEGNTFF. In nucleotides, the CDR3 is TGTGCCAGCAGCTTAGAAGAGGGGAACACTTTCTTT.